Below are 21 T cell receptor beta chains sequenced from a single sample in a study of cytomegalovirus exposure and HLA in healthy donors (dated by TCRdb to about 2017). The library came from the immunoSEQ multiplex PCR assay. For the multiplex PCR, a mixture combining 60 forward primers for TCR Vbeta segments and 13 reverse primers for TCR Jbeta segments was used. What TCRdb holds here is the immuneACCESS table cut down to in-frame rearrangements. Part of the clones is not present; checked against another copy, under half of the missing clones reflect an unresolved V gene, and the others are unexplained. The sample contains about 120,000 clones, approximately 66% of them found a single time. The leading ten clones occupy under 9% of the sample. The material sequenced was PBMCs. The receptors were sampled from a middle-aged woman in good health and CMV-seropositive.

V gene TRBV13 combines with J gene TRBJ2-2; D may be TRBD1 (6 bases). V dropped 6 bases and J dropped 6 bases, with 14 bases sitting between them. This CDR3 spans 14 amino acids. Germline-derived CDR1 and CDR2 are PRHDT and FYEKMQ (reference sequence). The CDR3 is CASSPGQRAGELFF. CDR3 bases: TGTGCCAGCAGTCCTGGACAGAGGGCCGGGGAGCTGTTTTTT.

This clone came up a few times. The V and J genes are TRBV6-4 and TRBJ1-5; 8 bases are a match to TRBD1. CDR1 and CDR2 (germline): MRHNA, SNTAGT. V was clipped by 6 bases and J by 5 bases; unmatched bases: 9. The length of the CDR3 is 15 residues. The chain's CDR3 is CASSLTGGNDQPQHF. CDR3 coding DNA: TGTGCCAGCAGCCTCACAGGGGGAAACGATCAGCCCCAGCATTTT.

The rearrangement uses TRBV2 and TRBJ2-1; D gene ambiguous. This CDR3 is built from 15 residues. Trimming took off 0 bases at V and 3 bases at J, with 9 bases between the two ends. CDR1 SNHLY and CDR2 FYNNEI come from the germline V gene. The DNA of the CDR3 is TGTGCCAGCAGTGAAGCGCGACAAGTCTACAATGAGCAGTTCTTC. As protein: CASSEARQVYNEQFF.

The DNA for the CDR3 is TGCAGCGCTCGGACAGGGGGCTACACCGGGGAGCTGTTTTTT. The encoded protein is CSARTGGYTGELFF. The chain uses TRBV29-1 and TRBJ2-2, with 11 bases matching TRBD1. Trimming cost V 7 bases and J 3 bases; bases outside gene matches: 4. CDR1 is SQVTM, CDR2 ANQGSEA, per germline. This CDR3 is built from 14 residues.

A few counts support this clone. The chain couples TRBV19 to TRBJ2-7; perhaps TRBD1 as D (6 bases). Germline CDR1 is LNHDA and CDR2 is SQIVND (reference sequence). Deletions cut 6 bases from V and 4 bases from J, with 13 bases between. This CDR3 comprises 13 residues. CDR3 DNA sequence: TGTGCCAGTAGCCCGACGGACAGTTACGAGCAGTACTTC. This translates into CASSPTDSYEQYF.

The chain links TRBV7-9 to TRBJ1-5, with D possibly being TRBD1 (5 bases). Per germline, CDR1 SEHNR and CDR2 FQNEAQ (reference sequence). The length of the CDR3 is 16 residues. Trimming removed 4 bases from V and 2 bases from J, with 15 bases in between. Here the CDR3 DNA reads TGTGCCAGCAGCTCAACCCCCGGCAGGGGCAATCAGCCCCAGCATTTT. Amino acids: CASSSTPGRGNQPQHF.

The V gene is TRBV6-1, the J gene TRBJ1-1, with 8 bases lining up with TRBD1. This CDR3 region has 14 residues. The V segment lost 2 bases and the J segment 6 bases; nucleotides outside the gene matches: 5. Germline lookup yields CDR1 MNHNS and CDR2 SASEGT. The chain's CDR3 is CASSESGQGPEAFF. CDR3 DNA: TGTGCCAGCAGTGAATCCGGACAGGGCCCTGAAGCTTTCTTT.

This clone occurred a few times. The J gene is TRBJ2-1, the V gene TRBV5-1; 10 nucleotides align to TRBD2. The CDR3 consists of 18 residues. The germline CDR1 and CDR2 sequences are SGHRS and YFSETQ. Trimming at V came to 2 bases and at J to 9 bases, leaving 17 bases not matched to a gene. The DNA for the CDR3 is TGCGCCAGCAGCTTACAGGGGGTGGCCAGCGGGAGGGCAAGTGAGCAGTTCTTC. Its translation is CASSLQGVASGRASEQFF.

This chain connects TRBV29-1 to TRBJ2-5, with 11 bases lining up with TRBD2. This CDR3 region has 13 residues. From germline, CDR1 is SQVTM and CDR2 ANQGSEA. CDR3 DNA sequence: TGCAGTGCCAGCGGGACTAGCGGCCTAGGGGAGTACTTC. Amino acid sequence: CSASGTSGLGEYF.

The V and J genes are TRBV7-9 and TRBJ1-2; D may be TRBD1 (5 bases). V was cut by 0 bases and J by 3 bases, with 11 bases left in between. The CDR3 is 15 residues long. The germline gives CDR1 SEHNR, CDR2 FQNEAQ (reference sequence). CDR3 loop: CASSLAGVIDYGYTF. In DNA form, the CDR3 reads TGTGCCAGCAGCTTAGCAGGGGTTATAGACTATGGCTACACCTTC.

The chain joins TRBV5-6 to TRBJ2-5, with TRBD1 identical over 9 bases. J was trimmed by 5 bases and V by 4 bases; bases with no gene match: 12. The CDR3 covers 16 residues. The germline V gene encodes CDR1 SGHDT and CDR2 YYEEEE. This CDR3 is CASSRRLTGGGETQYF. The CDR3 DNA reads TGTGCCAGCAGCCGGAGACTAACAGGGGGCGGGGAGACCCAGTACTTC. The variable domain in full, completed from reference TRBV5-6 and TRBJ2-5, reads DAGVTQSPTHLIKTRGQQVTLRCSPKSGHDTVSWYQQALGQGPQFIFQYYEEEERQRGNFPDRFSGHQFPNYSSELNVNALLLGDSALYLCASSRRLTGGGETQYFGPGTRLLVL.

This chain uses TRBV30 with TRBJ1-6; no definite D call. V was shortened by 2 bases and J by 0 bases, with 14 bases between the two germline ends. Looked up from germline, CDR1 is GTSNPN and CDR2 is SVGIG (reference sequence). This CDR3 has 17 residues. In DNA form, the CDR3 reads TGTGCCTGGAGTACCCCTCCTGTCAGCTCCTATAATTCACCCCTCCACTTT. This gives the protein CAWSTPPVSSYNSPLHF.

For the CDR3, the DNA is TGTGCCAGCAGTTTACGCGTTGTGGGCGGGCTCAATGAGCAGTTCTTC. It encodes CASSLRVVGGLNEQFF. The gene calls are TRBV28 and TRBJ2-1; TRBD2 might be the D (5 bases). V was clipped by 2 bases and J by 6 bases, with 17 bases between them. Germline V lookup: CDR1 MDHEN, CDR2 SYDVKM. The CDR3 extends over 16 amino acids.

This rearrangement joins TRBV28 to TRBJ2-7; 10 bases agree with TRBD1. CDR1 and CDR2 from the germline V gene are MDHEN and SYDVKM. J was trimmed by 2 bases and V by 4 bases; bases with no gene match: 5. The CDR3 spans 15 residues. The CDR3 protein is CASSYRGQGAYEQYF. In nucleotides, the CDR3 is TGTGCCAGCAGTTATCGCGGACAGGGGGCCTACGAGCAGTACTTC.

This chain uses TRBV9 with TRBJ1-2; maybe TRBD1 (6 bases). The CDR3 length is 17 residues. Between the trimmed V and J ends, which lost 0 bases and 3 bases, there was a span of 18 bases. Germline lookup yields CDR1 SGDLS and CDR2 YYNGEE. CDR3 amino acids: CASSVAGGGAFHYGYTF. CDR3 DNA sequence: TGTGCCAGCAGCGTAGCTGGGGGGGGCGCGTTCCACTATGGCTACACCTTC.

CDR3 protein: CASRVTSASWEQFF. The CDR3 nucleotides are TGTGCCAGCAGGGTTACTAGCGCCTCTTGGGAGCAGTTCTTC. V usage is TRBV2 and J usage is TRBJ2-1; 7 bases line up with TRBD2. With V trimmed by 6 bases and J by 10 bases, 12 bases remained unmatched. The CDR3 spans 14 residues. Germline CDR1 SNHLY, CDR2 FYNNEI.

V gene TRBV7-8 combines with J gene TRBJ2-5; TRBD2 matches at 7 bases. The closer fit of TRBJ2-7 to the DNA end suggests the J call may be wrong. The germline CDR1 and CDR2 sequences are SGHVS and FQNEAQ. The CDR3 loop spans 15 amino acids. CDR3 amino acids: CASSLAERGIHEQYF. In nucleotides, the CDR3 is TGTGCCAGCAGCTTAGCAGAGCGGGGAATCCACGAGCAGTACTTC.

The rearrangement uses TRBV5-4 and TRBJ2-3; weak D call: TRBD1 (5 bases). Germline-derived CDR1 and CDR2 are SGHNT and YYREEE (reference sequence). CDR3 length: 17 residues. V was clipped by 2 bases and J by 2 bases, with 18 bases between them. CDR3 protein: CASSFRPGRADTDTQYF. The CDR3, as DNA: TGTGCCAGCAGCTTCCGGCCCGGCAGGGCCGACACAGATACGCAGTATTTT. The full variable domain, completed using reference TRBV5-4 and TRBJ2-3, is ETGVTQSPTHLIKTRGQQVTLRCSSQSGHNTVSWYQQALGQGPQFIFQYYREEENGRGNFPPRFSGLQFPNYSSELNVNALELDDSALYLCASSFRPGRADTDTQYFGPGTRLTVL.

The chain links TRBV27 to TRBJ2-7; a weak D match, TRBD2 (6 bases). The CDR3 runs 13 residues. Trimming left V 6 bases short and J 4 bases short, with 13 bases between. Germline V gives CDR1 MNHEY, CDR2 SMNVEV (reference sequence). DNA for the CDR3: TGTGCCAGCAGCCTTGGGACTTTATACGAGCAGTACTTC. It specifies CASSLGTLYEQYF.

The rearrangement links TRBV6-5 to TRBJ1-2; D gene unclear. Trimming stripped 5 bases from V and 4 bases from J, with 14 bases between. Per germline, CDR1 MNHEY and CDR2 SVGAGI. The CDR3 totals 14 residues. The CDR3 here is CASSEYSQFYGYTF. In nucleotides, the CDR3 is TGTGCCAGCAGTGAATACAGTCAGTTCTATGGCTACACCTTC.

This clone showed up just a few times. This chain connects TRBV5-4 to TRBJ2-1; 7 positions match TRBD1. CDR1 and CDR2 (germline): SGHNT, YYREEE (reference sequence). The CDR3 spans 19 residues. V dropped 5 bases and J dropped 2; count of bases not matched to a gene: 19. This CDR3 reads CASSPKVKGAFAAYNEQFF. The DNA of the CDR3 is TGTGCCAGCAGTCCAAAAGTTAAGGGGGCCTTTGCTGCCTACAATGAGCAGTTCTTC.